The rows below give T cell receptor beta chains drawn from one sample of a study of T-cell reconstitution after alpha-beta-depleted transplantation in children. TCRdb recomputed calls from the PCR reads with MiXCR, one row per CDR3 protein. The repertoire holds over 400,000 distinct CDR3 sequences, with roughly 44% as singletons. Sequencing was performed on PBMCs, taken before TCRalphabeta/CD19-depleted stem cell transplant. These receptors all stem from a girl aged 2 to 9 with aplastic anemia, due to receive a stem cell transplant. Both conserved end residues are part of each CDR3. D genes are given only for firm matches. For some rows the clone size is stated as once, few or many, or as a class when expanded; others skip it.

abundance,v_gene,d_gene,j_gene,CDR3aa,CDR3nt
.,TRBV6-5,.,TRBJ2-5,CASSYSGYQETQYF,TGTGCCAGCAGTTATTCCGGATACCAAGAGACCCAGTACTTC
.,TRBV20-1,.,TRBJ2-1,CSAVRGGGPNEQFF,TGCAGTGCTGTTCGAGGGGGGGGTCCCAATGAGCAGTTCTTC
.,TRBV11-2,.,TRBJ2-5,CASSLDGGIGQETQYF,TGTGCCAGCAGCTTAGATGGGGGCATAGGGCAAGAGACCCAGTACTTC
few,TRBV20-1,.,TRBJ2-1,CSASGDLNEQFF,TGCAGTGCTAGTGGCGATCTCAATGAGCAGTTCTTC
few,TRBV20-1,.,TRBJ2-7,CSARDRDRDYEQYF,TGCAGTGCTAGAGATAGGGACCGCGACTACGAGCAGTACTTC
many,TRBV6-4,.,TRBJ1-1,CASSDSGAPRHEAFF,TGTGCCAGCAGTGACTCCGGTGCCCCGAGGCATGAAGCTTTCTTT
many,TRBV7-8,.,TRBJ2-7,CASTRSDYEQYF,TGTGCCAGCACCCGGTCGGATTACGAGCAGTACTTC
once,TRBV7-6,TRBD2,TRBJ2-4,CASSLRASGSPIQYF,TGTGCCAGCAGCTTAAGGGCTAGCGGGAGCCCCATTCAGTACTTC
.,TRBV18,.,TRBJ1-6,CASSPSQGGNSPLHF,TGTGCCAGCTCACCAAGCCAGGGAGGTAATTCACCCCTCCACTTT
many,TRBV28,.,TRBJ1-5,CASSLQAGVNQPQHF,TGTGCCAGCAGTTTACAGGCAGGGGTTAATCAGCCCCAGCATTTT
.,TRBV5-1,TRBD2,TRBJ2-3,CASSWEGSTDTQYF,TGCGCCAGCAGCTGGGAGGGTAGCACAGATACGCAGTATTTT
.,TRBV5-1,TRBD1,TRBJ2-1,CASSIWDRGFFDEQFF,TGCGCCAGCAGCATCTGGGACAGGGGGTTTTTCGATGAGCAGTTCTTC
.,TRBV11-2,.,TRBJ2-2,CASSIGLFTGELFF,TGTGCCAGCAGCATCGGACTGTTCACCGGGGAGCTGTTTTTT
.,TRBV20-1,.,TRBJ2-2,CSARSGSEQNTGEPFF,TGCAGTGCTAGAAGTGGTAGCGAGCAGAACACCGGGGAGCCGTTTTTT
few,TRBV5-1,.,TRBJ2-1,CASSLSGLASTPYNEQFF,TGCGCCAGCAGCTTGAGCGGGCTAGCGTCAACACCCTACAATGAGCAGTTCTTC
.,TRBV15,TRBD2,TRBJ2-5,CATSRGLAGRMQETQYF,TGTGCCACCAGCAGAGGTCTAGCGGGACGCATGCAGGAGACCCAGTACTTC
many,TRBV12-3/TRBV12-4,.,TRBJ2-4,CASSLAGAKNIQYF,TGTGCCAGCAGTTTAGCGGGAGCCAAAAACATTCAGTACTTC
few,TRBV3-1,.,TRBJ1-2,CASSRLLRGPTYGYTF,TGTGCCAGCAGCCGATTGTTAAGGGGACCTACCTATGGCTACACCTTC
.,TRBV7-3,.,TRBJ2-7,CASSFGQGYYEQYF,TGTGCCAGCAGCTTCGGTCAAGGGTACTACGAGCAGTACTTC
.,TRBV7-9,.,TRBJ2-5,CASSSNLETQYF,TGTGCCAGCAGTTCGAATCTGGAGACCCAGTACTTC
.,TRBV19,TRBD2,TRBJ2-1,CASSLLAGAGDEQFF,TGTGCCAGTAGTCTTCTAGCGGGAGCAGGTGATGAGCAGTTCTTC
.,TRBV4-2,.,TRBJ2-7,CASSHLNGDSSYEQYF,TGTGCCAGCAGCCACCTCAACGGGGATTCCTCCTACGAGCAGTACTTC
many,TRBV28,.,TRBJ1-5,CASVAGATQPQHF,TGTGCCAGCGTTGCCGGGGCAACTCAGCCCCAGCATTTT
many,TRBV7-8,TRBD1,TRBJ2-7,CASSLIGQDFYEQYF,TGTGCCAGCAGCTTAATTGGACAGGACTTCTACGAGCAGTACTTC
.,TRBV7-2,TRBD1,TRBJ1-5,CASRVGQGGQPQHF,TGTGCCAGCAGAGTAGGACAGGGTGGTCAGCCCCAGCATTTT
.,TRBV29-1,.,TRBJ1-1,CSVVSENTEAFF,TGCAGCGTTGTTTCAGAGAACACTGAAGCTTTCTTT
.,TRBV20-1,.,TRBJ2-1,CSIPTGSYNEQFF,TGCAGTATCCCCACAGGAAGTTACAATGAGCAGTTCTTC
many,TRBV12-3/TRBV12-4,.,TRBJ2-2,CASSSGGPGELFF,TGTGCCAGCAGTTCCGGGGGCCCCGGGGAGCTGTTTTTT
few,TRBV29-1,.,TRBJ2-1,CSGTRTNNNEQFF,TGCAGCGGAACCCGGACGAATAACAATGAGCAGTTCTTC
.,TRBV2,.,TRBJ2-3,CASSANPTDTQYF,TGTGCCAGCAGTGCAAACCCCACAGATACGCAGTATTTT
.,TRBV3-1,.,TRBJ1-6,CASSRGSYNSPLHF,TGTGCCAGCAGCCGGGGCTCCTATAATTCACCCCTCCACTTT
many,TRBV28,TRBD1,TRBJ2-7,CASSSPGQGVYEQYF,TGTGCCAGCAGTTCCCCGGGACAGGGCGTCTACGAGCAGTACTTC
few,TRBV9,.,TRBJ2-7,CASSGAEYEQYF,TGTGCCAGCAGCGGAGCGGAATACGAGCAGTACTTC
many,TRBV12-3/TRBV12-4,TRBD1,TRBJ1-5,CASSLDRDQPQHF,TGCGCCAGCAGCTTGGACAGGGACCAGCCCCAGCATTTT
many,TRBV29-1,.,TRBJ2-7,CSVESEGYEQYF,TGCAGCGTTGAATCGGAGGGGTACGAGCAGTACTTC
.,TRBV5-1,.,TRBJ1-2,CASTFDRLYGYTF,TGCGCCAGCACTTTTGACAGGCTCTATGGCTACACCTTC
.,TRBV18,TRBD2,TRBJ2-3,CASSPRTSGVTDTQYF,TGTGCCAGCTCCCCGCGGACTAGCGGGGTAACAGATACGCAGTATTTT
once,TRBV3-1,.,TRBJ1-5,CASSQAQVGDQHF,TGTGCCAGCAGCCAAGCCCAAGTCGGGGACCAGCATTTT
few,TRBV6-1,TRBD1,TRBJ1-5,CASSRDRNSNQPQHF,TGTGCCAGCAGCCGGGACAGAAATAGCAATCAGCCCCAGCATTTT
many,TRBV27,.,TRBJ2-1,CASSPRDAPPEQFF,TGTGCCAGCAGTCCCCGGGACGCACCCCCCGAGCAGTTCTTC
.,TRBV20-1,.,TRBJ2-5,CSARDRSYQETQYF,TGCAGTGCTAGAGATCGATCTTACCAAGAGACCCAGTACTTC
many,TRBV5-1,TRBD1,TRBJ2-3,CASSSGTVVDTQYF,TGCGCCAGCAGCTCCGGGACAGTTGTGGATACGCAGTATTTT
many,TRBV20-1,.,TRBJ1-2,CSARDGTWNGYTF,TGCAGTGCTAGAGATGGGACATGGAATGGCTACACCTTC
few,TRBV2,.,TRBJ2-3,CASSEVVASKHTQYF,TGTGCCAGCAGTGAAGTGGTAGCTAGCAAACATACGCAGTATTTT
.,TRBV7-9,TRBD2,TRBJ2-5,CASSSYSGRVETQYF,TGTGCCAGCAGCTCATATAGCGGGAGAGTAGAGACCCAGTACTTC
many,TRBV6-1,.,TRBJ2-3,CASSTPLANTDTQYF,TGTGCCAGCAGTACCCCTCTAGCGAACACAGATACGCAGTATTTT
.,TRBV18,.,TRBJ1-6,CASSRDGKNSPLHF,TGTGCCAGCTCACGGGACGGAAAGAATTCACCCCTCCACTTT
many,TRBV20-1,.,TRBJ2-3,CSARRRDTQYF,TGCAGTGCTAGGAGGCGAGATACGCAGTATTTT
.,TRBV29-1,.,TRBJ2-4,CSVDGGVAKNIQYF,TGCAGCGTGGACGGAGGGGTAGCCAAAAACATTCAGTACTTC
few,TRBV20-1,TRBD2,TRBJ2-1,CSARALGGGNEQFF,TGCAGTGCTAGAGCCCTTGGGGGGGGCAATGAGCAGTTCTTC
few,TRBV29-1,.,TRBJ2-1,CSVVPRDYEQFF,TGCAGCGTTGTTCCCAGGGACTATGAGCAGTTCTTC
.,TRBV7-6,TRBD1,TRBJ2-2,CASSSPNWTGDTGELFF,TGTGCCAGCAGCTCCCCGAACTGGACAGGGGACACCGGGGAGCTGTTTTTT
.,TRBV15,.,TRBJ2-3,CATSGQTLPTDTQYF,TGTGCCACCAGCGGGCAGACCCTCCCCACAGATACGCAGTATTTT
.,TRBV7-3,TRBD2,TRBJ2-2,CASSPSRLAASNTGELFF,TGTGCCAGCAGCCCTAGCCGGCTAGCGGCTTCGAACACCGGGGAGCTGTTTTTT
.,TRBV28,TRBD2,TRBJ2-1,CASSRPTLAGDPYEQFF,TGTGCCAGCAGCCGCCCAACCCTAGCGGGAGACCCCTATGAGCAGTTCTTC
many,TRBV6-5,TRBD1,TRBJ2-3,CASSASTGRTDTQYF,TGTGCCAGCAGTGCCTCGACAGGGCGCACAGATACGCAGTATTTT
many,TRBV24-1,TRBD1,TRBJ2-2,CATSGAGTDNTGELFF,TGTGCCACCAGTGGGGCCGGGACAGATAACACCGGGGAGCTGTTTTTT
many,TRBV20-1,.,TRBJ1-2,CYSGTQANYGYTF,TGTTATTCCGGGACTCAAGCTAACTATGGCTACACCTTC
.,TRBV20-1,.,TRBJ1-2,CSARDPEGYGYTF,TGCAGTGCTAGAGATCCAGAGGGTTATGGCTACACCTTC
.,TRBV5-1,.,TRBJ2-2,CASSHSNPNTGELFF,TGCGCCAGCAGCCACTCAAACCCGAACACCGGGGAGCTGTTTTTT